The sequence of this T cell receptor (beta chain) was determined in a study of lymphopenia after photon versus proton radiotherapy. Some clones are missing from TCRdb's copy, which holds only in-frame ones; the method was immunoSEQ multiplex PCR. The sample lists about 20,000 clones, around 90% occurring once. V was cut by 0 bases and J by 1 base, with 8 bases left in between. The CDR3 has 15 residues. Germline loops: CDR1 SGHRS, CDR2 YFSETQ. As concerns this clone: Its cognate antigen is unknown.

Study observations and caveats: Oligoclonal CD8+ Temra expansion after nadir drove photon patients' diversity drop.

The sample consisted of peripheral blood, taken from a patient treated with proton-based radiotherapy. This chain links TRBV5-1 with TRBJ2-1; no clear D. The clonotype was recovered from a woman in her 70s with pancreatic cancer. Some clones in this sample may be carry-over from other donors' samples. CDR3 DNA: TGCGCCAGCAGCTTGGATGAAGGATCCTACAATGAGCAGTTCTTC. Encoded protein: CASSLDEGSYNEQFF.